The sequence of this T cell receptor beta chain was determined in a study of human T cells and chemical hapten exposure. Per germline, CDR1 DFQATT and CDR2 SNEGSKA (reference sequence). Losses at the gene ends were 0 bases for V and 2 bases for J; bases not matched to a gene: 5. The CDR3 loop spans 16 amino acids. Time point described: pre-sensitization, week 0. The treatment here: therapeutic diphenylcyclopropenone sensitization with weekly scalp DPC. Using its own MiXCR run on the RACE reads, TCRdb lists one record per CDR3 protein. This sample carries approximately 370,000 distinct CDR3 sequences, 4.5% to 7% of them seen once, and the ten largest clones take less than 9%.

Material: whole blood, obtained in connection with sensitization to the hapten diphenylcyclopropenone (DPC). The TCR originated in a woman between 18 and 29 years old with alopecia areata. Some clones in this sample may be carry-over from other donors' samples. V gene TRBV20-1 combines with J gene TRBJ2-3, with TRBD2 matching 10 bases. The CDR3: CSARDPTSGDTDTQYF. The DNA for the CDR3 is TGCAGTGCTAGAGACCCTACTAGCGGGGACACAGATACGCAGTATTTT.